A selection of T cell receptor beta chains follows, all from one sample in a study of shared clonotypes between healthy human individuals. The repertoire was sequenced with immunoSEQ multiplex PCR; TCRdb's copy has only in-frame clones and lacks some. The sample includes 2 million to 2.5 million clones, about 94% seen only once; the top ten take roughly 0.13%. Sequencing was performed on naive CD4+ T cells sorted from blood. The source of these receptors is a man in his late teens or twenties in good health. CDR3s include the opening cysteine and the closing phenylalanine or tryptophan. The D gene is left open where the match is weak. The listing skips clone size in some rows; elsewhere it reads once, few, many or a size class.

- TRBD2 TRBJ2-1 TRBV28 TGTGCCAGCAGTCTCTGGACTAGCGGGGGCAATGAGCAGTTCTTC CASSLWTSGGNEQFF
- - TRBJ2-6 TRBV2 TGTGCCAGCATTTCAGGGAACTCTGGGGCCAACGTCCTGACTTTC CASISGNSGANVLTF
- - TRBJ2-1 TRBV14 TGTGCCAGCAGCCAAGCCCGGAGTGAGCAGTTCTTC CASSQARSEQFF
- - TRBJ2-6 TRBV23-1 TGCGCCAGCACCTCGGACTTAGGACTTCAAGGCTCTGGGGCCAACGTCCTGACTTTC CASTSDLGLQGSGANVLTF
- TRBD2 TRBJ2-5 TRBV10-3 TGTGCCATCAGTAATGGGAGGGAGGAGACCCAGTACTTC CAISNGREETQYF
- TRBD1 TRBJ2-7 TRBV18 TGTGCCAGCTCACAATTCACAGGGGGCGCGGGATACGAGCAGTACTTC CASSQFTGGAGYEQYF
- - TRBJ1-3 TRBV18 TGTGCCAGCTCACCAGTGACATCGGGCGGAAACACCATATATTTT CASSPVTSGGNTIYF
- TRBD2 TRBJ2-2 TRBV10-2 TGCGCCAGCAGTGATGTGGGAGGGGTCACCGGGGAGCTGTTTTTT CASSDVGGVTGELFF
- TRBD1 TRBJ1-2 TRBV7-9 TGTGCCAGCAGCTTAGTAGGACAGGGCCTCACAACCCATGGCTACACCTTC CASSLVGQGLTTHGYTF
once - TRBJ1-1 TRBV5-1 TGCGCCAGCAGCCCCGCGGGGACTGAAGCTTTCTTT CASSPAGTEAFF
- - TRBJ2-7 TRBV6-5 TGTGCCAGCAGTTACAGGCAGAGTGGCTACGAGCAGTACTTC CASSYRQSGYEQYF
- TRBD2 TRBJ2-7 TRBV27 TGTGCCAGCAGTTTATCCGGGGGGGGCTCTTACGAGCAGTACTTC CASSLSGGGSYEQYF
- - TRBJ2-7 TRBV23-1 TGCGCCAGCAGTCAACGTTGGGGAAGGGGTAAATTGTCCGAGCAGTACTTC CASSQRWGRGKLSEQYF
- - TRBJ2-1 TRBV11-2 TGTGCCAGCACCCCGATTAGCTCCTACAATGAGCAGTTCTTC CASTPISSYNEQFF
- - TRBJ1-2 TRBV19 TGTGCCAGTACCCCAGGCGGGGTAGGTGACTATGGCTACACCTTC CASTPGGVGDYGYTF
- - TRBJ1-1 TRBV18 TGTGCCAGCTCACCTCTCGGCCCGGAGGCCCTGAACACTGAAGCTTTCTTT CASSPLGPEALNTEAFF